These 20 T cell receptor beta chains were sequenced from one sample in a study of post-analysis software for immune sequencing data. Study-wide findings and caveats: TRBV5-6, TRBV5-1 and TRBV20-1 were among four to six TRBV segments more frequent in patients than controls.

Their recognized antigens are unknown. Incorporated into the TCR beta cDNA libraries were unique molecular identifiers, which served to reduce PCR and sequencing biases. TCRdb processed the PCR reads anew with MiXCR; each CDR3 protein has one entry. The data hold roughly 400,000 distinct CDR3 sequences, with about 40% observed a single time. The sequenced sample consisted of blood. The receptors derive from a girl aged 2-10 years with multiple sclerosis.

The CDR3 region is CSARAVASDEQYF. CDR3 bases: TGCAGTGCTAGAGCGGTAGCGTCTGACGAGCAGTACTTC. This chain uses TRBV20-1 with TRBJ2-5, with D possibly TRBD2 on 5 matching bases. The J call may be incorrect, as the DNA end agrees better with TRBJ2-7. This CDR3 is built from 13 residues. Germline CDR1 reads DFQATT; CDR2 reads SNEGSKA (reference sequence).

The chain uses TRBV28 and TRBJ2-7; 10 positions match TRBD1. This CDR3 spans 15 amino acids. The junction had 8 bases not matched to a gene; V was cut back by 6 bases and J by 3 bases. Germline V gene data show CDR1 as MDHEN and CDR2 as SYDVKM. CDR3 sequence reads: CASRPTGGGIYEQYF. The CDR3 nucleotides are TGTGCCAGCAGACCGACAGGGGGCGGGATCTACGAGCAGTACTTC.

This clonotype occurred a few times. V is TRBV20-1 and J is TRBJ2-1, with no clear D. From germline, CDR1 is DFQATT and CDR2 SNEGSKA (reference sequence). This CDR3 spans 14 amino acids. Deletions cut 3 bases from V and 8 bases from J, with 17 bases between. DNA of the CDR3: TGCAGTGCTAGTATTTCTGGGGAACCGGATGAGCAGTTCTTC. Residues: CSASISGEPDEQFF.

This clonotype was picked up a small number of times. The CDR3 spells CSVETSPDTQYF. The CDR3 nucleotides read TGCAGCGTTGAAACCAGTCCAGATACGCAGTATTTT. The rearrangement links TRBV29-1 to TRBJ2-3; D remains unclear. This CDR3 spans 12 amino acids. V was clipped by 2 bases and J by 4 bases, with 7 bases between them. Per the germline V gene, CDR1 is SQVTM and CDR2 is ANQGSEA.

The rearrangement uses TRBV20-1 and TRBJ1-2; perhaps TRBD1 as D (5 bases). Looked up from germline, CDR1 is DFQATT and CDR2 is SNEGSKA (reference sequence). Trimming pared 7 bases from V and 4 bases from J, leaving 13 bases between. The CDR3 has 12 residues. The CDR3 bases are TGCAGTGTGGTGACAGAGATCTATGGCTACACCTTC. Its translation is CSVVTEIYGYTF.

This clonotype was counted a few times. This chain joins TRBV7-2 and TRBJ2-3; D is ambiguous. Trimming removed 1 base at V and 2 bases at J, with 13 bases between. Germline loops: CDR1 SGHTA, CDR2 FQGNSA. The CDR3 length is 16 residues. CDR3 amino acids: CASSLVSLPPTDTQYF. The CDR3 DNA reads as TGTGCCAGCAGCTTAGTTAGCCTCCCACCCACAGATACGCAGTATTTT.

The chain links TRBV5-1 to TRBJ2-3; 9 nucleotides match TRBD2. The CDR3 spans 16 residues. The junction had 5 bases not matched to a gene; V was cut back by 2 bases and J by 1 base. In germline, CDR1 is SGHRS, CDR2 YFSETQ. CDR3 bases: TGCGCCAGCAGCTTCTTAGCGGGAGTTGGCACAGATACGCAGTATTTT. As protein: CASSFLAGVGTDTQYF.

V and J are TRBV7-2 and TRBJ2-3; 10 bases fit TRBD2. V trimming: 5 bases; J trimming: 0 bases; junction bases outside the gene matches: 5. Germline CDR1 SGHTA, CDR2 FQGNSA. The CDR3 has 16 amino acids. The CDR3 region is CASSEGTSESTDTQYF. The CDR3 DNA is TGTGCCAGCAGCGAAGGGACTAGCGAGAGCACAGATACGCAGTATTTT.

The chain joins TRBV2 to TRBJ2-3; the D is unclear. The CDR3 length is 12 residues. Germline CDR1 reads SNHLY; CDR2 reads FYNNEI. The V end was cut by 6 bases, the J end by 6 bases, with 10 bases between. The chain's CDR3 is CASRELSDTQYF. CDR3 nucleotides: TGTGCCAGCAGGGAGTTGTCGGATACGCAGTATTTT. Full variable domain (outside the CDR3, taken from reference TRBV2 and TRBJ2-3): EPEVTQTPSHQVTQMGQEVILRCVPISNHLYFYWYRQILGQKVEFLVSFYNNEISEKSEIFDDQFSVERPDGSNFTLKIRSTKLEDSAMYFCASRELSDTQYFGPGTRLTVL.

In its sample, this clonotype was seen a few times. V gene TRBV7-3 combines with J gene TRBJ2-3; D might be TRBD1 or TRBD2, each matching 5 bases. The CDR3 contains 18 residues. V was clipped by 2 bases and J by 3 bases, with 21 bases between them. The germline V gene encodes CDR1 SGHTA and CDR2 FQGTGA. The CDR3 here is CASSLVRLAGQATDTQYF. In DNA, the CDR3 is TGTGCCAGCAGCTTAGTACGCCTAGCAGGGCAAGCAACAGATACGCAGTATTTT.

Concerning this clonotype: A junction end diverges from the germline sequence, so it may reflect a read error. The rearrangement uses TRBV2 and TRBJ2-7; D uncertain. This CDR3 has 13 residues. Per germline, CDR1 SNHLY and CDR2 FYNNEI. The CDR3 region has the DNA TGTGCCAGCAACAAGGTGGCCGCGGACGAGCGGTACTTC. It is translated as CASNKVAADERYF.

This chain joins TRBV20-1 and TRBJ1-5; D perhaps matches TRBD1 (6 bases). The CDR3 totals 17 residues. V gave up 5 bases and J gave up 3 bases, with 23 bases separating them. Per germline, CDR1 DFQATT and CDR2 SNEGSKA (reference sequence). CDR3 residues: CSAASYLGGAFNQPQHF. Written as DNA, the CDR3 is TGCAGTGCTGCCTCTTATCTTGGGGGCGCGTTCAATCAGCCCCAGCATTTT.

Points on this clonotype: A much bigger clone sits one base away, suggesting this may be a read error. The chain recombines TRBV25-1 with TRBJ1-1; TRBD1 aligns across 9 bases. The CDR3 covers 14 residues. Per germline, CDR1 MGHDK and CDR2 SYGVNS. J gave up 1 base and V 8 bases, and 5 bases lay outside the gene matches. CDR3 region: CASGGDRANTEAFF. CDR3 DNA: TGTGCCAGCGGTGGGGACAGGGCGAACACTGAAGCTTTCTTT.

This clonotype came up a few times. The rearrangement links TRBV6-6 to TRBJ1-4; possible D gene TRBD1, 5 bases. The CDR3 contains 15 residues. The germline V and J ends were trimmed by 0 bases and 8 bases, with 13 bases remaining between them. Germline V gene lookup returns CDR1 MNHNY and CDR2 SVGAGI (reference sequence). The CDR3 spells CASSYSQGLDEKLFF. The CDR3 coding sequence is TGTGCCAGCAGTTACTCGCAGGGATTAGACGAAAAACTGTTTTTT.

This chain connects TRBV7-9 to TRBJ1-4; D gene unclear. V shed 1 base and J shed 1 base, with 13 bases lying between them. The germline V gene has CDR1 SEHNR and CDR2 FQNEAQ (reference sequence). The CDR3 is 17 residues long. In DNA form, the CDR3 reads TGTGCCAGCAGCTTAGAGTCGTCGGTAATAACTAATGAAAAACTGTTTTTT. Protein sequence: CASSLESSVITNEKLFF.

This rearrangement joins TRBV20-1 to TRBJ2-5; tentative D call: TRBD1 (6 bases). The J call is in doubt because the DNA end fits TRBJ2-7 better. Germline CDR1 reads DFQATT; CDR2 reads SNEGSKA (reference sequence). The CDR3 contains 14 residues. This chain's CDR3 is CSARGAGPFYEQYF. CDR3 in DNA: TGCAGTGCTAGGGGGGCAGGCCCTTTCTACGAGCAGTACTTC.

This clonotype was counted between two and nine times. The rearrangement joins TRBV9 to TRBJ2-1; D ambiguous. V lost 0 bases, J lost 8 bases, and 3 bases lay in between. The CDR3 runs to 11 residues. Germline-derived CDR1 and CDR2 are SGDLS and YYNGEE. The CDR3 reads CASSVGYEQFF. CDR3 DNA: TGTGCCAGCAGCGTAGGCTATGAGCAGTTCTTC.

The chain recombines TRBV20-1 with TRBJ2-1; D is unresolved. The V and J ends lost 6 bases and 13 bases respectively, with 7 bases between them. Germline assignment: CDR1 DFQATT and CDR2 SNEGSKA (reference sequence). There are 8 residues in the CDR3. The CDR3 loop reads CSAAAQFF. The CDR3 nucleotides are TGCAGTGCCGCCGCACAGTTCTTC.

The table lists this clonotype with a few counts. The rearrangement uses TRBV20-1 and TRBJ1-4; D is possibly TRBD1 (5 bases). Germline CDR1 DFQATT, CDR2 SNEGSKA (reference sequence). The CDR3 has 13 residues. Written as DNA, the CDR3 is TGCAGCGGCCACTCGGGGGTGGATGAAAAACTGTTTTTT. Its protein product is CSGHSGVDEKLFF.

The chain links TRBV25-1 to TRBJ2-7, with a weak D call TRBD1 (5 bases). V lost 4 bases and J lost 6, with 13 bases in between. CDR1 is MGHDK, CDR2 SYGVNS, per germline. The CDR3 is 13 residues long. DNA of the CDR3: TGTGCCAGCAGTGGTCTATCAGGGCGCGAGCAGTACTTC. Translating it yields CASSGLSGREQYF.